The source of this T cell receptor (beta chain) is a study of cytomegalovirus exposure and HLA in healthy donors. Points from the study as a whole: Many donors carried some public TCRs, although rarity characterized most TCR sequences. Later analysis showed TCR association rates varying by HLA locus, highest for DRB1 and lowest for HLA-C. After further analysis at a later stage, roughly 16,000 TCR beta sequences were associated with HLA alleles at 0.05 false discovery rate.

In the PCR, 60 Vbeta and 13 Jbeta primers were used. The method was immunoSEQ multiplex PCR; TCRdb's version includes in-frame clones alone and lacks a portion of them. Of approximately 160,000 clones in the sample, approximately 84% are singletons; the top ten hold 3.1%. Points on this clone: Its specificity is unknown.

The TCR comes from a woman aged 45 to 65 in good health and CMV-seropositive. Source material: PBMCs.

The CDR3 here is CASTGQNDYGYTF. CDR3 nucleotides: TGTGCCAGCACCGGACAGAACGACTATGGCTACACCTTC. The chain is built from TRBV19 and TRBJ1-2; a weak D match, TRBD1 (6 bases). From germline, CDR1 is LNHDA and CDR2 SQIVND (reference sequence). V was shortened by 9 bases and J by 3 bases, with 14 bases between the two germline ends. The CDR3 has 13 residues.